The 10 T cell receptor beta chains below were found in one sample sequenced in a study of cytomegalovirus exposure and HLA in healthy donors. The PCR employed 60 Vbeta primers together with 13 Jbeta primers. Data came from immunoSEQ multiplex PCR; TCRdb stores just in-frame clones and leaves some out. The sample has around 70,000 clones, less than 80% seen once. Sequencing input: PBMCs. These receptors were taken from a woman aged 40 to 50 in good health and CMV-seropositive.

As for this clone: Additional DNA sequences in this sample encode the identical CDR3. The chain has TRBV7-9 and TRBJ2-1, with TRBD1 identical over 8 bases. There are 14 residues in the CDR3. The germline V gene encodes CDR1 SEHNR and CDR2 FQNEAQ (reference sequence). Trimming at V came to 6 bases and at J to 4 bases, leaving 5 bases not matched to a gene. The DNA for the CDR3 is TGTGCCAGCAGAGACAGGGGCGAGTACAATGAGCAGTTCTTC. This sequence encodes CASRDRGEYNEQFF. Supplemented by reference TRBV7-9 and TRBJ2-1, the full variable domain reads DTGVSQNPRHKITKRGQNVTFRCDPISEHNRLYWYRQTLGQGPEFLTYFQNEAQLEKSRLLSDRFSAERPKGSFSTLEIQRTEQGDSAMYLCASRDRGEYNEQFFGPGTRLTVL.

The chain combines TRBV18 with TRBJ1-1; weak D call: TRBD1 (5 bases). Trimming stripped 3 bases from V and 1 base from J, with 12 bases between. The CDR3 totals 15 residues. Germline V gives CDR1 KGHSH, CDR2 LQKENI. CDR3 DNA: TGTGCCAGCTCACCGATGGACAACGAGAACACTGAAGCTTTCTTT. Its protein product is CASSPMDNENTEAFF.

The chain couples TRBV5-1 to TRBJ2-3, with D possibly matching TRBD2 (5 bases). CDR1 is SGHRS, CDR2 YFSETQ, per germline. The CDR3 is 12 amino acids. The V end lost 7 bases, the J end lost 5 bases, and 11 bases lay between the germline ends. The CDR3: CASGGERDTQYF. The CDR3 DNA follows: TGCGCCAGCGGAGGAGAAAGAGATACGCAGTATTTT.

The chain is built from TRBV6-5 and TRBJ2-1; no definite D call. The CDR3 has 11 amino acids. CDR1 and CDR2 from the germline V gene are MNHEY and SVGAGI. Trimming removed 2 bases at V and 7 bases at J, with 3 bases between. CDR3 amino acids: CASSYQNEQFF. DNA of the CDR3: TGTGCCAGCAGTTACCAGAATGAGCAGTTCTTC.

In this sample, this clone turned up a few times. CDR3 sequence (DNA): TGCGCCAGCAGCCAAGCGGAGTGGGGCACAGATACGCAGTATTTT. It translates to CASSQAEWGTDTQYF. The rearrangement links TRBV4-3 to TRBJ2-3; no reliable D call. The CDR3 runs 15 residues. The V end was cut by 1 base, the J end by 1 base, with 9 bases between. CDR1 is LGHNA, CDR2 YSLEER, per germline.

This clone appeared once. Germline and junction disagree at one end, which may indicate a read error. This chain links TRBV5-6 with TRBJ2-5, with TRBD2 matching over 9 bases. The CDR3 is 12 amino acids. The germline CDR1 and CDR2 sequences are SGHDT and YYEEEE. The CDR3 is CASSLGRGGGDF. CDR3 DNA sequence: TGTGCCAGCAGCTTGGGGCGGGGGGGCGGAGACTTC.

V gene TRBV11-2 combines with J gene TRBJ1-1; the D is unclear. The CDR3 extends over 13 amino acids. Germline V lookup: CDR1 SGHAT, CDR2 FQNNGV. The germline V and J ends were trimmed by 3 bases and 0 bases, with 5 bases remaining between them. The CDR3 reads CASSFNLNTEAFF. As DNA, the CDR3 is TGTGCCAGCAGCTTTAATCTGAACACTGAAGCTTTCTTT.

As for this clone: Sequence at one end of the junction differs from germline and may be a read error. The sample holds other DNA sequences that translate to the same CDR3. The CDR3 region is CASSYRQDLSQETQYF. In DNA form, the CDR3 reads TGCGCCAGCAGCTACCGACAGGATTTGAGCCAAGAGACCCAGTACTTC. The chain links TRBV7-8 to TRBJ2-5, with a tentative D call TRBD1 (6 bases). The CDR3 covers 16 residues. The V gene's germline CDR1 is SGHVS and CDR2 FQNEAQ.

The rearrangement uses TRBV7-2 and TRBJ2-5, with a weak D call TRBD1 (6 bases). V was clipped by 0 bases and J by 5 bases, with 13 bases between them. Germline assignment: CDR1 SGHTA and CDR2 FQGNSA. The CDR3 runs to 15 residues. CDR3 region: CASSLAAGELETQYF. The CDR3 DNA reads TGTGCCAGCAGCTTAGCGGCAGGGGAATTGGAGACCCAGTACTTC.

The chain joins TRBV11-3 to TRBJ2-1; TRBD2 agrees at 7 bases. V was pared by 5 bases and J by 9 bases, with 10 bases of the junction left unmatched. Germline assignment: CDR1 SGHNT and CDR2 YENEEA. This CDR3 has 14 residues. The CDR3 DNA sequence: TGTGCCAGCAGCCTCGGTCCGACTAGCAGTGAGCAGTTCTTC. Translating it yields CASSLGPTSSEQFF.